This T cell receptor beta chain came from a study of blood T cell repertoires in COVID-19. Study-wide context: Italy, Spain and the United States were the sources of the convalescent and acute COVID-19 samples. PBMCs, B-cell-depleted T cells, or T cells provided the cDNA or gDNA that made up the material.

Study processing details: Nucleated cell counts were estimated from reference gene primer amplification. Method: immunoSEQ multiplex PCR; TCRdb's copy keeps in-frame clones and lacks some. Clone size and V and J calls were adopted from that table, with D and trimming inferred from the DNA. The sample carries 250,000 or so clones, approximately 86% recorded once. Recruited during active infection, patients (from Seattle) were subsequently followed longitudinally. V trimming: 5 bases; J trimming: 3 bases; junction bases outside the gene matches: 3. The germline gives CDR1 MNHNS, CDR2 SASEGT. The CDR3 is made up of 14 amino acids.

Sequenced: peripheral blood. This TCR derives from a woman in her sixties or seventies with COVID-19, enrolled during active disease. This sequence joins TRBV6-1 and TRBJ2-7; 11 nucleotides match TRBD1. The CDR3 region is CASSRGTGGYEQYF. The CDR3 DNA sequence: TGTGCCAGCAGTAGGGGGACAGGGGGCTACGAGCAGTACTTC.